The clone carrying this T cell receptor (beta chain) has only a few counts. In the same sample, other DNA sequences code for this CDR3. The data are from a study of OX40 agonist ivuxolimab in advanced cancers. Germline V gene data show CDR1 as SGHTA and CDR2 as FQGNSA. The ends were cut back, 1 base at V and 9 bases at J, with 16 bases in the middle. This CDR3 comprises 15 residues. The assay was immunoSEQ multiplex PCR, and TCRdb's table has in-frame clones only and misses some. Of some 60,000 clones detected, around 80% appear once; the ten largest clones hold 1.9%. The sequenced sample was CD4+ or CD8+ T cells sorted from blood, obtained in a trial of the OX40 agonist ivuxolimab. This clonotype was sampled from an adult with an advanced solid tumor such as melanoma, head and neck, liver or kidney cancer. The chain links TRBV7-2 to TRBJ2-1; either TRBD1 or TRBD2 may fit D (5 bases each). The CDR3 DNA is TGTGCCAGCAGCTTAGAGGGACGGGATATCGGTGAGCAGTTCTTC. Its protein product is CASSLEGRDIGEQFF.